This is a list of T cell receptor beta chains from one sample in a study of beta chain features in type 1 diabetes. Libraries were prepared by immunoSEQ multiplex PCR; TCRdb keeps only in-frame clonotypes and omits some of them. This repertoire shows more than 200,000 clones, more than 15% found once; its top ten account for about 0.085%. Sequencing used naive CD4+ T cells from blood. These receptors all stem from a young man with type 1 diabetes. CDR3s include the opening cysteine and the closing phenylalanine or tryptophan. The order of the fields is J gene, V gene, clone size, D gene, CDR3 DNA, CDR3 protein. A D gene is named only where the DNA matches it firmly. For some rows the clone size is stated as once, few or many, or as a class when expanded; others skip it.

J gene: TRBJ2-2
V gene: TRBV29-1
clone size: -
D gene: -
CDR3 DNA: TGCAGCGTTGCAGGGAGTGGCACCGGGGAGCTGTTTTTT
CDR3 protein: CSVAGSGTGELFF

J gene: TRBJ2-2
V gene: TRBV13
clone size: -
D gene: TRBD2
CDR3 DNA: TGTGCCAGCAGCGCCGCGGGGGGCAACACCGGGGAGCTGTTTTTT
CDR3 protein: CASSAAGGNTGELFF

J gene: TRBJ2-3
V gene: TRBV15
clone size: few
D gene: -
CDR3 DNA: TGTGCCACCAGCAGAGTACCAGGGACAGATACGCAGTATTTT
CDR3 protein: CATSRVPGTDTQYF

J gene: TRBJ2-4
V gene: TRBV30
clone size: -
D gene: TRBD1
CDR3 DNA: TGTGCCCGGTTCTTCCACAGGGGATCTTCATACTTC
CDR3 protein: CARFFHRGSSYF

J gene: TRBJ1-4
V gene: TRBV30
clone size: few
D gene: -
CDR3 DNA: TGTGCCTGGAGTGTACGAAGGGGACTGTTTTTT
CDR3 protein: CAWSVRRGLFF

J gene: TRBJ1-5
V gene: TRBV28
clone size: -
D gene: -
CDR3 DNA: TGTGCCAGCAGGCCCCTGGGTCAGCCCCAGCATTTT
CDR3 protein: CASRPLGQPQHF

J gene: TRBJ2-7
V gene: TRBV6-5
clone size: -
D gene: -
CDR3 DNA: TGTGCCAGCAGTTACGAGTTTAGGGGATCCTACGAGCAGTACTTC
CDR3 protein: CASSYEFRGSYEQYF

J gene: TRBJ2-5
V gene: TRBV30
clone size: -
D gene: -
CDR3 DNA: TGTGCCTGGAGTGTCGGGACCGGAGAGACCCAGTACTTC
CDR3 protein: CAWSVGTGETQYF

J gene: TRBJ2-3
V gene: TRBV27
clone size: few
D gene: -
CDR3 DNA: TGTGCCAGCAGTTTGGAACTGAGGAGCACAGATACGCAGTATTTT
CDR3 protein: CASSLELRSTDTQYF

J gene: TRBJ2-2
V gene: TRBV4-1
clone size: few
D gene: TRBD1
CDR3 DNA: TGCGCCAGCAGCCAAGGACAGGGTGGTGGAACCGGGGAGCTGTTTTTT
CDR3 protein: CASSQGQGGGTGELFF

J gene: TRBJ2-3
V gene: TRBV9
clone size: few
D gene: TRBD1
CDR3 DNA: TGTGCCAGCAGACCAACAGGGGACGTCACAGATACGCAGTATTTT
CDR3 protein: CASRPTGDVTDTQYF

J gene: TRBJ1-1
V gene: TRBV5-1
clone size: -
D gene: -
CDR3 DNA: TGCGCCAGCAGCTTGGAGGCAAACACTGAAGCTTTCTTT
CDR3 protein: CASSLEANTEAFF

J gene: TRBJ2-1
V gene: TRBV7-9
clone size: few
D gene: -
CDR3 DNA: TGTGCCAGCAGCTCACAAAGAGATTCCTACAATGAGCAGTTCTTC
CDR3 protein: CASSSQRDSYNEQFF

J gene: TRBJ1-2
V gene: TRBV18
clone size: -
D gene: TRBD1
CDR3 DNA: TGTGCCAGCTCACCCCGAGACAGGGGGCTAGGTGGCTACACCTTC
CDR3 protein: CASSPRDRGLGGYTF

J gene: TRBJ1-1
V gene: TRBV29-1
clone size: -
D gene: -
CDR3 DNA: TGCAGCGTTCTCTGGAGGGATGAAGGCACTGAAGCTTTCTTT
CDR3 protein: CSVLWRDEGTEAFF

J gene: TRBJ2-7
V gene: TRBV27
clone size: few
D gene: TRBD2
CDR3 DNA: TGTGCCAGCAGTCCATGGGGACTAGCAGGCGAGCAGTACTTC
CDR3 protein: CASSPWGLAGEQYF

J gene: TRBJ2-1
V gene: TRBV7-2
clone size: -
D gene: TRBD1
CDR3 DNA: TGTGCCAGCAGCTTAGACTCTAGGACAGGGCAGTTCTTC
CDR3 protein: CASSLDSRTGQFF

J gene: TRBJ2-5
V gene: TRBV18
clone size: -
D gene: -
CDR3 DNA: TGTGCCAGCTCACCGTCAGGTGGGAACCACCAAGAGACCCAGTACTTC
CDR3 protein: CASSPSGGNHQETQYF

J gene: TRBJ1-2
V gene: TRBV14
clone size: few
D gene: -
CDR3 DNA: TGTGCCAGCAGCTTACAGGCGGACTATGGCTACACCTTC
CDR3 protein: CASSLQADYGYTF

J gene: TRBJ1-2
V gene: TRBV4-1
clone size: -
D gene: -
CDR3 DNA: TGCGCCAGCAGCCAAGCTGAGACCAGTCTCGCCAATTCTGGCTACACCTTC
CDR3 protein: CASSQAETSLANSGYTF

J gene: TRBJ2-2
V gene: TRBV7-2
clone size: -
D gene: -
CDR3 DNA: TGTGCCAGCAGCTCACCAACAGGGACCGGGGAGCTGTTTTTT
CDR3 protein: CASSSPTGTGELFF

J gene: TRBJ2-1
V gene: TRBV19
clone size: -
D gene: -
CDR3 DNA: TGTGCCAGTAGTATTGACCGGGGCTCCTACAATGAGCAGTTCTTC
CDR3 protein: CASSIDRGSYNEQFF

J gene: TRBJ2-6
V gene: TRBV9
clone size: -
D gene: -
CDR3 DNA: TGTGCCAGCAGCGTAGTTGGGGGGGCCAACGTCCTGACTTTC
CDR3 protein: CASSVVGGANVLTF

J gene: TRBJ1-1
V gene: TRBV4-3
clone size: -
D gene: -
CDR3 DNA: TGCGCCAGCAGCCAAGAAGGACGGGCGAACACTGAAGCTTTCTTT
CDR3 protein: CASSQEGRANTEAFF

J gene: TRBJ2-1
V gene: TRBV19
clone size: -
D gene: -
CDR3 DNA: TGTGCCAGTAGTATAATGGTGGGTTCCTACAATGAGCAGTTCTTC
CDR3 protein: CASSIMVGSYNEQFF

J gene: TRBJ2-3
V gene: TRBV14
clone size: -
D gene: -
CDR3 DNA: TGTGCCAGCAGCCAAGTCCCAGCGCGGACGCAGTATTTT
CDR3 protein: CASSQVPARTQYF

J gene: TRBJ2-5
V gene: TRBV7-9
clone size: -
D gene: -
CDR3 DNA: TGTGCCAGCAGCTTACGTCTCGGTGAGACCCAGTACTTC
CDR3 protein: CASSLRLGETQYF

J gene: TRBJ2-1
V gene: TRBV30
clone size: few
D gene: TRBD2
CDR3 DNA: TGTGCCTGGAGACTAGCGGGAGTCAATGAGCAGTTCTTC
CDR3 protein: CAWRLAGVNEQFF

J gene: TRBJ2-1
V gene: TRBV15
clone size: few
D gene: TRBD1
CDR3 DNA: TGTGCCACCAGCAGGGACAGGGCTCCGTACAATGAGCAGTTCTTC
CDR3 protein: CATSRDRAPYNEQFF

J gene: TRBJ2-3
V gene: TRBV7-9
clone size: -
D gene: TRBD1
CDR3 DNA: TGTGCCAGCAGCCAGGGACAGGGAGGAGATACGCAGTATTTT
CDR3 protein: CASSQGQGGDTQYF

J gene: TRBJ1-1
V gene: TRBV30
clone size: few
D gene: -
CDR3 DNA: TGTGCCTGGAGGTCAGGGGCGGGCACTGAAGCTTTCTTT
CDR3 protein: CAWRSGAGTEAFF

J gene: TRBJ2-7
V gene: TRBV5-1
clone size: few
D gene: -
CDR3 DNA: TGCGCCAGCAGCTTCGAACCTTCCGGGGAGCAGTACTTC
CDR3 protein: CASSFEPSGEQYF

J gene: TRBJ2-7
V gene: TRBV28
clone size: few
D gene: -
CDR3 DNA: TGTGCCAGCAGTCGCCGGGACCGAATCAAATACCGAGCCTACGAGCAGTACTTC
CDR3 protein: CASSRRDRIKYRAYEQYF

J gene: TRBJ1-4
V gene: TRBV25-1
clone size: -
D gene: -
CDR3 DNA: TGTGCCAGCAGTTTTGGGATTGCAACTAATGAAAAACTGTTTTTT
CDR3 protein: CASSFGIATNEKLFF

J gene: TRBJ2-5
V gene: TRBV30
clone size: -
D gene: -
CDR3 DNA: TGTGCCTGGAGTCGGGCTTCCCAGGTCAAGACCCAGTACTTC
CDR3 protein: CAWSRASQVKTQYF

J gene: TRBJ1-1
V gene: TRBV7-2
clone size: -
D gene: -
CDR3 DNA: TGTGCCAGCAGCTTTACGACAGCGAACACTGAAGCTTTCTTT
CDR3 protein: CASSFTTANTEAFF

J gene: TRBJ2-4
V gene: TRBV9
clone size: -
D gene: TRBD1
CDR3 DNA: TGTGCCAGCAGCGAGCCGGGGACAGGGAAGAACATTCAGTACTTC
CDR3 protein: CASSEPGTGKNIQYF

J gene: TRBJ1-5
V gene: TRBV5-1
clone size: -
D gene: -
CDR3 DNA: TGCGCCAGCAGCTTGGACGGAAATAGCAATCAGCCCCAGCATTTT
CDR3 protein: CASSLDGNSNQPQHF

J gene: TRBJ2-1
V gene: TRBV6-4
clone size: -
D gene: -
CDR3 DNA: TGTGCCAGCAGTGACTACCCGGTTCTGAGCTCCTACAATGAGCAGTTCTTC
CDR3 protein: CASSDYPVLSSYNEQFF

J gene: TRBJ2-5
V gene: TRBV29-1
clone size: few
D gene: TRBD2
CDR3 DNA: TGCAGCGTTGCAACACGGGGGGGACTAGCGCAAGAGACCCAGTACTTC
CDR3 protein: CSVATRGGLAQETQYF

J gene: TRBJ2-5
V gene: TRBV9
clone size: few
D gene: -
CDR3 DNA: TGTGCCAGCAGCGTAGGGGTGGAGGCGACCCAGTACTTC
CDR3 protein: CASSVGVEATQYF

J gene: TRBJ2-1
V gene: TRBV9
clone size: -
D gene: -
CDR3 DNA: TGTGCCAGCAGCGTAATGGATAGCTCCTACAATGAGCAGTTCTTC
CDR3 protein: CASSVMDSSYNEQFF

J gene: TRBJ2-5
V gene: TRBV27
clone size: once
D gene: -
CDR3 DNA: TGTGCCAGCAGTTTATTGGCCAACCAGAGGGGCCAAGAGACCCAGTACTTC
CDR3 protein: CASSLLANQRGQETQYF

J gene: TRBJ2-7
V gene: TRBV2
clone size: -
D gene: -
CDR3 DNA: TGTGCCAGCAGTGAACGGCTCGGAGGGGGCGAGCAGTACTTC
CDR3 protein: CASSERLGGGEQYF

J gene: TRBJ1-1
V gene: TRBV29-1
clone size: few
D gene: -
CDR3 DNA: TGCAGCGTTGAATTAAGGTTGGCGAACACTGAAGCTTTCTTT
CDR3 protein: CSVELRLANTEAFF

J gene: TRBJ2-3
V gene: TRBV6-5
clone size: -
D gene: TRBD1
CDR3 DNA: TGTGCCAGCAGTTCAGGGACAGTGAGTACGCAGTATTTT
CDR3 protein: CASSSGTVSTQYF

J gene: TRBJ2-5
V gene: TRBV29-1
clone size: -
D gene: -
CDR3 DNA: TGCAGCGTTATTACGGGCCCCGGGGAGACCCAGTACTTC
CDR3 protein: CSVITGPGETQYF

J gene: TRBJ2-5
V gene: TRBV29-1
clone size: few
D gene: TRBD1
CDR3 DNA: TGCAGCTATGGGACAGGGGGCCTGATCGAGACCCAGTACTTC
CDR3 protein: CSYGTGGLIETQYF

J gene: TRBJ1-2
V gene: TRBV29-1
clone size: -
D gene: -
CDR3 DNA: TGCAGCGTTGAAGGTGGGCGGGTTCCGACCTTC
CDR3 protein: CSVEGGRVPTF

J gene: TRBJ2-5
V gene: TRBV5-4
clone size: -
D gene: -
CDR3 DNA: TGTGCCAGCAGCTTCAGTGGCCAGAACCAAGAGACCCAGTACTTC
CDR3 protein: CASSFSGQNQETQYF

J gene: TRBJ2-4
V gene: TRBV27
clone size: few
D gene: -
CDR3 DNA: TGTGCCAGCAGGCCCCGGGGTGGGCTTTTAGCCAAAAACATTCAGTACTTC
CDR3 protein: CASRPRGGLLAKNIQYF

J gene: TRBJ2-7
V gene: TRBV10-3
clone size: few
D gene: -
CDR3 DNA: TGTGCCACTGGACAGCCGCCCTACGAGCAGTACTTC
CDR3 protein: CATGQPPYEQYF

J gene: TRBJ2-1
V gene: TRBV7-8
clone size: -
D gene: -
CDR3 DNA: TGTGCCAGCAGCTTTGCGAGCTCCTACAATGAGCAGTTCTTC
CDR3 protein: CASSFASSYNEQFF

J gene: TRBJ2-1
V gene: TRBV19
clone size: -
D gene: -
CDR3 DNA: TGTGCCAGTAGTATAGTCGAAGGGGACAATGAGCAGTTCTTC
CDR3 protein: CASSIVEGDNEQFF

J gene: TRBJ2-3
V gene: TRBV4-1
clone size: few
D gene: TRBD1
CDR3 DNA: TGCGCCAGCAGCCAAGCAGACAGGGTGGATTTAGATACGCAGTATTTT
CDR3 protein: CASSQADRVDLDTQYF

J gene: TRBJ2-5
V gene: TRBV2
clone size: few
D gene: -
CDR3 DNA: TGTGCCAGCAGTGACAGGACCGTCCAAGAGACCCAGTACTTC
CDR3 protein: CASSDRTVQETQYF